What follows describes a single TCR beta chain. Its antigen is currently unknown. V was clipped by 4 bases and J by 6 bases; unmatched bases: 8. Germline loops: CDR1 MDHEN, CDR2 SYDVKM. This CDR3 region has 15 residues. The sample comes from a study of cytomegalovirus exposure and HLA in healthy donors. Study outcomes and limitations: Associated with HLA alleles at 0.05 false discovery rate in a later analysis were about 17,000 TCR beta sequences. It was reported that TCR beta sequences correctly inferred the HLA-A and HLA-B alleles for most subjects.

In the PCR, 60 Vbeta and 13 Jbeta primers were used. The table came from immunoSEQ multiplex PCR; TCRdb's copy has only in-frame clones and leaves some out. The sample has 110,000 or so clones; roughly 72% are singletons. This clonotype originated in a woman aged 50 to 60 in good health and CMV-seropositive. The chain links TRBV28 to TRBJ1-4, with 7 bases lining up with TRBD1. Sequenced material: PBMCs. CDR3 loop: CASSSPLGQDEKLFF. The CDR3 bases are TGTGCCAGCAGTTCCCCCCTCGGACAGGATGAAAAACTGTTTTTT.